Listed below are T cell receptor beta chains from one sample, sequenced in a study of cytomegalovirus exposure and HLA in healthy donors. Here immunoSEQ multiplex PCR was the method, and the copy in TCRdb shows in-frame clones only, minus some. The sample lists approximately 130,000 clones; 75% to 90% were seen once. The sample consisted of PBMCs. Receptor source: a man aged 35-49 years in good health and CMV-seronegative. The CDR3 runs from the conserved cysteine through the conserved F or W. D genes are given only for firm matches. A clone size is listed for some rows: how often the clone was seen (once, few, many), or a class if it is expanded.

j_call,v_call,d_call,clone_size,cdr3_aa,cdr3_nt
TRBJ1-5,TRBV25-1,-,-,CASSASGTNQPQHF,TGTGCCAGCAGTGCCTCAGGTACCAATCAGCCCCAGCATTTT
TRBJ2-7,TRBV2,TRBD2,-,CASSGSTKRGSEQYF,TGTGCCAGCAGTGGGTCCACAAAGCGGGGGAGCGAGCAGTACTTC
TRBJ2-1,TRBV7-8,TRBD2,once,CASSPDIGRAGGEQFF,TGTGCCAGCAGCCCAGACATCGGGAGGGCCGGAGGTGAGCAGTTCTTC
TRBJ1-5,TRBV19,-,-,CASSFGGDQPQHF,TGTGCCAGTAGTTTCGGAGGGGATCAGCCCCAGCATTTT
TRBJ2-2,TRBV14,TRBD2,-,CASSPGLAYTGELFF,TGTGCCAGCAGCCCGGGACTAGCTTACACCGGGGAGCTGTTTTTT
TRBJ2-6,TRBV18,-,-,CASSQTLSSGANVLTF,TGTGCCAGCTCACAAACCCTGAGCTCTGGGGCCAACGTCCTGACTTTC
TRBJ2-5,TRBV5-1,TRBD2,-,CASSFSGGPQETQYF,TGCGCCAGCAGCTTCTCGGGGGGGCCCCAAGAGACCCAGTACTTC
TRBJ2-1,TRBV7-8,TRBD2,-,CASSPRTSGWSSYNEQFF,TGTGCCAGCAGCCCGAGGACTAGCGGGTGGAGCTCCTACAATGAGCAGTTCTTC
TRBJ2-3,TRBV9,TRBD2,-,CASSVGTSGVSTDTQYF,TGTGCCAGCAGCGTTGGGACTAGCGGGGTGAGCACAGATACGCAGTATTTT
TRBJ2-2,TRBV2,TRBD2,-,CASETGTSVFTGELFF,TGTGCCAGTGAAACCGGGACTAGCGTCTTCACCGGGGAGCTGTTTTTT
TRBJ2-7,TRBV5-8,TRBD1,-,CASSLGQGVYEQYF,TGTGCCAGCAGCCTGGGACAGGGGGTCTACGAGCAGTACTTC
TRBJ2-1,TRBV4-1,-,-,CASSQDGRGSSYNEQFF,TGCGCCAGCAGCCAAGACGGCAGGGGAAGCTCCTACAATGAGCAGTTCTTC
TRBJ2-1,TRBV19,-,-,CASSTIVLRGRSYNEQFF,TGTGCCAGTAGTACGATAGTGTTGCGGGGGCGCTCCTACAATGAGCAGTTCTTC
TRBJ2-5,TRBV7-9,-,-,CASSSTTNPQGQETQYF,TGTGCCAGCAGCTCTACCACCAACCCACAGGGTCAAGAGACCCAGTACTTC
TRBJ1-1,TRBV5-6,-,-,CASSLGKGVKAEAFF,TGTGCCAGCAGCTTAGGAAAGGGAGTAAAGGCTGAAGCTTTCTTT
TRBJ2-3,TRBV5-1,TRBD1,-,CASSLGTTGNTQYF,TGCGCCAGCAGCTTGGGTACGACAGGGAATACGCAGTATTTT
TRBJ1-5,TRBV7-2,TRBD1,-,CASSWTGGEQPQHF,TGTGCCAGCAGCTGGACAGGGGGGGAACAGCCCCAGCATTTT
TRBJ1-2,TRBV29-1,TRBD1,-,CSVERTGSNYGYTF,TGCAGCGTGGAGAGGACAGGGTCGAACTATGGCTACACCTTC
TRBJ1-3,TRBV19,-,-,CASSIGSVRLSTAFPSGNTIYF,TGTGCCAGTAGTATCGGGTCCGTTCGACTTTCTACTGCTTTTCCCTCTGGAAACACCATATATTTT
TRBJ2-3,TRBV30,-,-,CAWSVSFDTQYF,TGTGCCTGGAGTGTGTCCTTCGATACGCAGTATTTT
TRBJ1-2,TRBV7-2,-,-,CASSSLMNFWGYTF,TGTGCCAGCAGCTCCCTTATGAACTTCTGGGGCTACACCTTC
TRBJ2-7,TRBV25-1,-,-,CASSFSYEQYF,TGTGCCAGCAGCTTTTCCTACGAGCAGTACTTC